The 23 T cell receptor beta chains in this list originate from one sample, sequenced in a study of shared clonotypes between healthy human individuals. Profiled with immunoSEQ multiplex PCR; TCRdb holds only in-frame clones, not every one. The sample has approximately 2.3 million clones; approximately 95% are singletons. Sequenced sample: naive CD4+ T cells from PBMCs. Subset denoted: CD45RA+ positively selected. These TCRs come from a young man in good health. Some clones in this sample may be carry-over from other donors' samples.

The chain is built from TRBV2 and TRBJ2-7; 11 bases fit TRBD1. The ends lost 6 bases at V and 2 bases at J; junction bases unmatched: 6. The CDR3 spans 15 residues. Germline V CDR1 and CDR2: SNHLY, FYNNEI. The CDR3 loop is CASSQGGQGAYEQYF. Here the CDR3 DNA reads TGTGCCAGCAGCCAGGGGGGACAGGGGGCCTACGAGCAGTACTTC.

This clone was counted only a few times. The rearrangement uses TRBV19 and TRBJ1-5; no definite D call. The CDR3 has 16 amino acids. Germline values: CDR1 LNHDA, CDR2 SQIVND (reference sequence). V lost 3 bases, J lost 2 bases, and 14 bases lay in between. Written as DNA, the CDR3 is TGTGCCAGTAGTATGGGGAGGGAAAGGGGCAATCAGCCCCAGCATTTT. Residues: CASSMGRERGNQPQHF.

The CDR3 sequence is CASSLMRGSPSQETQYF. The CDR3 DNA reads as TGCGCCAGCAGCTTGATGAGGGGTTCCCCCTCACAAGAGACCCAGTACTTC. V gene TRBV5-1 combines with J gene TRBJ2-5, with D perhaps assigned TRBD1 or TRBD2 (5 bases each). Germline-derived CDR1 and CDR2 are SGHRS and YFSETQ. V was trimmed by 1 base and J by 2 bases, leaving 18 bases between them. The CDR3 extends over 17 amino acids. Complete variable domain (other parts from reference TRBV5-1 and TRBJ2-5): KAGVTQTPRYLIKTRGQQVTLSCSPISGHRSVSWYQQTPGQGLQFLFEYFSETQRNKGNFPGRFSGRQFSNSRSEMNVSTLELGDSALYLCASSLMRGSPSQETQYFGPGTRLLVL.

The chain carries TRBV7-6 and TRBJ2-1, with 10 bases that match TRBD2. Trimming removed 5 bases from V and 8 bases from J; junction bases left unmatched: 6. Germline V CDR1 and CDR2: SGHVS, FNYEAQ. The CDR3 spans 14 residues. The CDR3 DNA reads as TGTGCCAGCAGCCCCGTTGGACTAGCGGATGAGCAGTTCTTC. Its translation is CASSPVGLADEQFF.

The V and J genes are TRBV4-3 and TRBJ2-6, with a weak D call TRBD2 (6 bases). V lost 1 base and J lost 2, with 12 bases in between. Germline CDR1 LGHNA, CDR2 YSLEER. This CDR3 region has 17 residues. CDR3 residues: CASSQVRAGPGANVLTF. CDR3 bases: TGCGCCAGCAGCCAAGTGAGGGCGGGGCCTGGGGCCAACGTCCTGACTTTC.

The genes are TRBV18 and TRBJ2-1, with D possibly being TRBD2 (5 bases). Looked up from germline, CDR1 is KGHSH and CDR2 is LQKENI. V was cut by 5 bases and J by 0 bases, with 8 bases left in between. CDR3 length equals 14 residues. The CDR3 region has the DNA TGTGCCAGCTCATACAGCGGCTCCTACAATGAGCAGTTCTTC. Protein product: CASSYSGSYNEQFF.

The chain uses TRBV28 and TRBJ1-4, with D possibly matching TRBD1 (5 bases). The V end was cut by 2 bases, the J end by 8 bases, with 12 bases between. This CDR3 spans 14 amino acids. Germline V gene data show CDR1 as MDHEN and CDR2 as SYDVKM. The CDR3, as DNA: TGTGCCAGCAGTTTAGGGGGGTGGCAGGAAAAACTGTTTTTT. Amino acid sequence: CASSLGGWQEKLFF.

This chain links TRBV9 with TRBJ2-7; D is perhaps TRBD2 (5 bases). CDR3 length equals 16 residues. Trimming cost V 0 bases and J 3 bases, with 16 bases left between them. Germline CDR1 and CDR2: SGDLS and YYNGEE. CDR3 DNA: TGTGCCAGCAGCGTAGCCGACTCGACGGGGAACTACGAGCAGTACTTC. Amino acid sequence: CASSVADSTGNYEQYF.

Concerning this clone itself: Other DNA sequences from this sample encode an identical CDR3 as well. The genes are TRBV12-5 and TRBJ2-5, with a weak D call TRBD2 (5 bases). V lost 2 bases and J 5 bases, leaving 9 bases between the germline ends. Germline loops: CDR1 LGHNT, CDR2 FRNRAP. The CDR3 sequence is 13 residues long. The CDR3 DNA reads TGTGCTAGTGGTTTGTCCGGCGGGGAGACCCAGTACTTC. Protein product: CASGLSGGETQYF. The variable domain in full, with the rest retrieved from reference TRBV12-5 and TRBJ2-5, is DARVTQTPRHKVTEMGQEVTMRCQPILGHNTVFWYRQTMMQGLELLAYFRNRAPLDDSGMPKDRFSAEMPDATLATLKIQPSEPRDSAVYFCASGLSGGETQYFGPGTRLLVL.

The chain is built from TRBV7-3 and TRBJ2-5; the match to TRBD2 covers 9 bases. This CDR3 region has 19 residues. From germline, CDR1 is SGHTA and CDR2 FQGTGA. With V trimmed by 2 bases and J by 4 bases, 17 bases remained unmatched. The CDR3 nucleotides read TGTGCCAGCAGCTTATTCCCGGGGGTAGCGGGAGCTGGGTTAGAGACCCAGTACTTC. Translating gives CASSLFPGVAGAGLETQYF. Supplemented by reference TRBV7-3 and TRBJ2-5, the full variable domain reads GAGVSQTPSNKVTEKGKYVELRCDPISGHTALYWYRQSLGQGPEFLIYFQGTGAADDSGLPNDRFFAVRPEGSVSTLKIQRTERGDSAVYLCASSLFPGVAGAGLETQYFGPGTRLLVL.

CDR3 DNA: TGTGCTAGTGGCCCTGACAGGGGGAACACTGAAGCTTTCTTT. It translates to CASGPDRGNTEAFF. The rearrangement uses TRBV12-5 and TRBJ1-1; 8 positions agree with TRBD1. Trimming took 6 bases from V and 1 from J; bases not matched to a gene: 4. In germline, CDR1 is LGHNT, CDR2 FRNRAP. This CDR3 is built from 14 residues.

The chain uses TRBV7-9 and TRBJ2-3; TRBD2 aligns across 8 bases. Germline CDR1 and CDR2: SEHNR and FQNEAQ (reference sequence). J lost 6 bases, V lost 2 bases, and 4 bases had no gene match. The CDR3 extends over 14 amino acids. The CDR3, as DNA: TGTGCCAGCAGCTTAATCAGCGGGAGTGATACGCAGTATTTT. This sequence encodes CASSLISGSDTQYF. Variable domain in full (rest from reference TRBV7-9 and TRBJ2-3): DTGVSQNPRHKITKRGQNVTFRCDPISEHNRLYWYRQTLGQGPEFLTYFQNEAQLEKSRLLSDRFSAERPKGSFSTLEIQRTEQGDSAMYLCASSLISGSDTQYFGPGTRLTVL.

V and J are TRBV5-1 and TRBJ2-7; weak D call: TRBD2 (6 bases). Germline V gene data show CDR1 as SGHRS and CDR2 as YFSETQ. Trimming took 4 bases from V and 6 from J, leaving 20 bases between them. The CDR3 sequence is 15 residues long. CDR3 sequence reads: CASSAGWQGFAEQYF. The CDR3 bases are TGCGCCAGCAGCGCGGGGTGGCAGGGATTTGCCGAGCAGTACTTC. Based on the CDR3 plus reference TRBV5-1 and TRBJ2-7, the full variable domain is KAGVTQTPRYLIKTRGQQVTLSCSPISGHRSVSWYQQTPGQGLQFLFEYFSETQRNKGNFPGRFSGRQFSNSRSEMNVSTLELGDSALYLCASSAGWQGFAEQYFGPGTRLTVT.

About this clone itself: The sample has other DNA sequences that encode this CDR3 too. The CDR3 DNA reads as TGTGCCTGGAGTGTACAGGACAATCAGCCCCAGCATTTT. As protein: CAWSVQDNQPQHF. The chain joins TRBV30 to TRBJ1-5, with D possibly matching TRBD1 (5 bases). Looked up from germline, CDR1 is GTSNPN and CDR2 is SVGIG (reference sequence). Trimming cost V 0 bases and J 3 bases, with 6 bases left between them. This CDR3 contains 13 residues.

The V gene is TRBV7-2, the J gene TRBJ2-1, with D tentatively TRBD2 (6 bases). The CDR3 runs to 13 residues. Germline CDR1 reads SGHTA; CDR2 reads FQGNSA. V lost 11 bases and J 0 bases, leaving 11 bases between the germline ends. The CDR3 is CAESGSSYNEQFF. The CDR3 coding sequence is TGTGCCGAGTCCGGGAGCTCCTACAATGAGCAGTTCTTC.

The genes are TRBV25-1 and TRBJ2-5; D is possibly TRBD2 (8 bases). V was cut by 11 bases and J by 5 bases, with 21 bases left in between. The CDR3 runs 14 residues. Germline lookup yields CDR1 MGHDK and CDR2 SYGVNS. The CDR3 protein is CAAKGAGGMETQYF. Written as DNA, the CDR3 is TGTGCCGCCAAGGGGGCGGGAGGTATGGAGACCCAGTACTTC.

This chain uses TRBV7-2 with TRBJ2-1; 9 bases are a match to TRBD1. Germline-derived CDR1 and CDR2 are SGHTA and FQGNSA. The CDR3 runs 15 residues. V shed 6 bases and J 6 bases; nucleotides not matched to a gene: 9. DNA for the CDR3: TGTGCCAGCAGGGGACCGGGACAGGGTGGCAATGAGCAGTTCTTC. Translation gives CASRGPGQGGNEQFF.

The CDR3 region has the DNA TGTGCCAGCAGTTACTCTGCCGCTAATCCGACCTATGGCTACACCTTC. It encodes CASSYSAANPTYGYTF. The J gene is TRBJ1-2, the V gene TRBV6-5; D is ambiguous. The germline V gene has CDR1 MNHEY and CDR2 SVGAGI. V lost 0 bases to trimming and J lost 4 bases, with 15 bases between them. CDR3 length: 16 residues.

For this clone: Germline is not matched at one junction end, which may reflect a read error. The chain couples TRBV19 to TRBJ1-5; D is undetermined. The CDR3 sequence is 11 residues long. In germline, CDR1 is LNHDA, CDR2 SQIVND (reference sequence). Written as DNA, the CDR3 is TGTGCCAGTAGTATCCACCAAACGGTACGTTTT. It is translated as CASSIHQTVRF.

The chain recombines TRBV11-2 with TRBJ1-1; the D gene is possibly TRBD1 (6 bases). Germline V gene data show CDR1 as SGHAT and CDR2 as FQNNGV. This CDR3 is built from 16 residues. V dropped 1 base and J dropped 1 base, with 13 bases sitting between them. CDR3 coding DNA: TGTGCCAGCAGCTTAGGAGGACAGACTCCGAACACTGAAGCTTTCTTT. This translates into CASSLGGQTPNTEAFF.

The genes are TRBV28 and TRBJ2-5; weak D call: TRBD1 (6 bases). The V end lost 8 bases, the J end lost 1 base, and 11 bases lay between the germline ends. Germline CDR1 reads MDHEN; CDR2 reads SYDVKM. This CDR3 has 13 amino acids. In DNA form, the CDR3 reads TGTGCCAGCGGATCGACAGGCCAAGAGACCCAGTACTTC. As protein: CASGSTGQETQYF.

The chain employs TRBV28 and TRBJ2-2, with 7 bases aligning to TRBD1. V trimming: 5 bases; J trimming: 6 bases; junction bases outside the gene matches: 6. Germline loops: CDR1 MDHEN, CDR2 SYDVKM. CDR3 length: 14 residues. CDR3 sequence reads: CASSRQGTAGELFF. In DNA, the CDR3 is TGTGCCAGCAGTCGACAGGGAACGGCCGGGGAGCTGTTTTTT.

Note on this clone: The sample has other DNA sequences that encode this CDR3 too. The CDR3 DNA is TGTGCCAGCAGTCTAGATAGCTCCTACAATGAGCAGTTCTTC. It codes for CASSLDSSYNEQFF. This chain links TRBV2 with TRBJ2-1; the D is unclear. V dropped 5 bases and J dropped 0 bases, with 8 bases sitting between them. Germline lookup yields CDR1 SNHLY and CDR2 FYNNEI. The CDR3 runs to 14 residues.